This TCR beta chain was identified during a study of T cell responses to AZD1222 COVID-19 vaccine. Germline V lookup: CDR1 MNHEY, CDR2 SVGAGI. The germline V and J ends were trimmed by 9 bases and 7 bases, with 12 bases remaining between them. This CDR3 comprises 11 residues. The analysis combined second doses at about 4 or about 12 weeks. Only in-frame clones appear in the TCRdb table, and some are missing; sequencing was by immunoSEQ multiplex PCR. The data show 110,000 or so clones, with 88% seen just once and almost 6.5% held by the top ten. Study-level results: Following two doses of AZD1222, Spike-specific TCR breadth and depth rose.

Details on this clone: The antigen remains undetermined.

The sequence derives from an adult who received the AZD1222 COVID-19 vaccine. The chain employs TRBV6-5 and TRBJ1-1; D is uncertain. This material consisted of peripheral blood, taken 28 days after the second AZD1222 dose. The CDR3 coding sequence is TGTGCCAGTCGGGCCCGGAGTGAAGCTTTCTTT. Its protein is CASRARSEAFF.